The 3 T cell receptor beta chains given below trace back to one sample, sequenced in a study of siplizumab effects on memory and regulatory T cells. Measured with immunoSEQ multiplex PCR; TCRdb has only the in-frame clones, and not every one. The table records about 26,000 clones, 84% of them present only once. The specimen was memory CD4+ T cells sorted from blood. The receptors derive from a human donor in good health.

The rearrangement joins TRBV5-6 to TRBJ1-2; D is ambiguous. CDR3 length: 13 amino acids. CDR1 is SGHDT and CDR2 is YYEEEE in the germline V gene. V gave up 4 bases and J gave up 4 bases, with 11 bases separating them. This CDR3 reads CASSAAAAYGYTF. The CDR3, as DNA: TGTGCCAGCAGCGCGGCGGCGGCCTATGGCTACACCTTC.

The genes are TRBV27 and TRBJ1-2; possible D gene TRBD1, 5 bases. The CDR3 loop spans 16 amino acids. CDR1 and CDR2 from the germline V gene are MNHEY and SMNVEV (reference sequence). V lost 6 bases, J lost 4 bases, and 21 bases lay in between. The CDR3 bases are TGTGCCAGCAGCCATTCTCGGGACGGATTCGGCTATGGCTACACCTTC. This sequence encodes CASSHSRDGFGYGYTF.

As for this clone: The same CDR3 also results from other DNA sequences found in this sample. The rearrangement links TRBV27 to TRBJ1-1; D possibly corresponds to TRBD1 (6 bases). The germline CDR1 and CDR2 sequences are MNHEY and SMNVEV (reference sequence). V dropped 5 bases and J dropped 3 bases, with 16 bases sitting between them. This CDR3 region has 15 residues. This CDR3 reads CASSRSIRGYTEAFF. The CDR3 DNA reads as TGTGCCAGCAGTCGGAGTATCAGGGGTTACACTGAAGCTTTCTTT.